Each of the 27 T cell receptor beta chains below was sequenced from the same sample in a study of cytomegalovirus exposure and HLA in healthy donors (dated by TCRdb to 2016 to 2017). Receptor libraries were prepared by the immunoSEQ multiplex PCR assay. A mixture of 60 forward primers for TCR Vbeta segments and 13 reverse primers for TCR Jbeta segments was used in the multiplex PCR. Drawn from immuneACCESS, this table holds only the in-frame rearrangements with V and J called that TCRdb kept. Clones are partly lost; checked studies trace under half to an unresolved V gene and leave the rest unexplained. This sample has 75,000 to 100,000 clones in its table, and less than 70% of those were observed once. The ten largest clones capture 1.2% of the sample. The sample consisted of PBMCs. Receptors originate from a female donor in good health and CMV-seronegative.

This clone was seen just once. The chain's CDR3 is CASSFPSGTGGLETQYF. The CDR3 bases are TGTGCCAGCAGTTTTCCGTCCGGGACAGGGGGCTTGGAGACCCAGTACTTC. The chain carries TRBV28 and TRBJ2-5, with 12 bases fitting TRBD1. With V trimmed by 3 bases and J by 5 bases, 10 bases remained unmatched. In germline, CDR1 is MDHEN, CDR2 SYDVKM. This CDR3 has 17 amino acids.

The rearrangement uses TRBV5-1 and TRBJ2-7; 10 nucleotides line up with TRBD2. Germline V lookup: CDR1 SGHRS, CDR2 YFSETQ. V was clipped by 5 bases and J by 0 bases; unmatched bases: 8. This CDR3 has 16 residues. CDR3 DNA: TGCGCCAGCAGGGTGGAGCGGGGGGGCTCCTCCTACGAGCAGTACTTC. Its protein product is CASRVERGGSSYEQYF.

A few counts support this clone. The chain recombines TRBV29-1 with TRBJ1-3; maybe TRBD1 (5 bases). Germline V gene lookup returns CDR1 SQVTM and CDR2 ANQGSEA. Trimming removed 6 bases from V and 6 bases from J, with 15 bases in between. The CDR3 spans 13 residues. The CDR3 loop reads CSVLLGGLNTIYF. Written as DNA, the CDR3 is TGCAGCGTCCTTCTGGGGGGGTTAAACACCATATATTTT.

The J gene is TRBJ2-2, the V gene TRBV4-1, with TRBD2 matching 12 bases. Trimming removed 8 bases from V and 3 bases from J; junction bases left unmatched: 7. CDR1 and CDR2 (germline): MGHRA, YSYEKL. CDR3 length: 16 amino acids. CDR3 in DNA: TGCGCCAGCTCGAAACTAGCGGGAGGCGACACCGGGGAGCTGTTTTTT. This encodes CASSKLAGGDTGELFF.

The gene calls are TRBV5-1 and TRBJ1-1; TRBD1 matches 7 bases. CDR1 SGHRS and CDR2 YFSETQ come from the germline V gene. Trimming cost V 0 bases and J 4 bases; bases outside gene matches: 3. The CDR3 consists of 14 residues. DNA of the CDR3: TGCGCCAGCAGCTTGGGACAGGGCAGCACTGAAGCTTTCTTT. It encodes CASSLGQGSTEAFF. Together with reference TRBV5-1 and TRBJ1-1, the CDR3 gives the full variable domain: KAGVTQTPRYLIKTRGQQVTLSCSPISGHRSVSWYQQTPGQGLQFLFEYFSETQRNKGNFPGRFSGRQFSNSRSEMNVSTLELGDSALYLCASSLGQGSTEAFFGQGTRLTVV.

The chain employs TRBV5-1 and TRBJ2-7, with 9 bases lining up with TRBD2. The germline CDR1 and CDR2 sequences are SGHRS and YFSETQ. The CDR3 has 15 amino acids. Trimming took 4 bases from V and 2 from J; bases not matched to a gene: 7. The CDR3 DNA reads TGCGCCAGCAGCACCTTAGGACTAGCGACCTACGAGCAGTACTTC. Residues: CASSTLGLATYEQYF. The entire variable domain, with the rest obtained from reference TRBV5-1 and TRBJ2-7, is as follows: KAGVTQTPRYLIKTRGQQVTLSCSPISGHRSVSWYQQTPGQGLQFLFEYFSETQRNKGNFPGRFSGRQFSNSRSEMNVSTLELGDSALYLCASSTLGLATYEQYFGPGTRLTVT.

V usage is TRBV2 and J usage is TRBJ2-1, with 7 bases aligning to TRBD2. J gave up 4 bases and V 7 bases, and 7 bases lay outside the gene matches. This CDR3 is 14 amino acids long. The germline V gene has CDR1 SNHLY and CDR2 FYNNEI. Here the CDR3 reads CASKGLAAYNEQFF. The CDR3 DNA sequence: TGTGCCAGCAAGGGTCTAGCGGCTTACAATGAGCAGTTCTTC.

The rearrangement links TRBV4-1 to TRBJ1-1, with D possibly TRBD1 on 6 matching bases. Germline V lookup: CDR1 MGHRA, CDR2 YSYEKL. The CDR3 spans 13 residues. Trimming removed 3 bases from V and 7 bases from J, with 12 bases in between. The CDR3 reads CASSHWTVGEAFF. CDR3 in DNA: TGCGCCAGCAGCCACTGGACAGTCGGTGAAGCTTTCTTT.

This chain uses TRBV15 with TRBJ1-5, with D possibly being TRBD1 (6 bases). V was shortened by 3 bases and J by 1 base, with 13 bases between the two germline ends. CDR1 and CDR2 (germline): LNHNV, YYDKDF (reference sequence). The CDR3 has 16 amino acids. The CDR3 nucleotides are TGTGCCACCAGCAGGGCCGGGACAAACAGCAATCAGCCCCAGCATTTT. Amino acids: CATSRAGTNSNQPQHF.

This clone was observed a handful of times. The rearrangement links TRBV6-4 to TRBJ2-2, with TRBD1 as a possible D gene (5 bases). Trimming cost V 0 bases and J 1 base, with 9 bases left between them. From germline, CDR1 is MRHNA and CDR2 SNTAGT. The length of the CDR3 is 16 residues. CDR3 DNA: TGTGCCAGCAGTGACTCGAGCAGGGTGAACACCGGGGAGCTGTTTTTT. It encodes CASSDSSRVNTGELFF.

The sample holds a few counts of this clone. The chain is built from TRBV30 and TRBJ2-7, with 9 bases fitting TRBD1. The CDR3 runs to 12 residues. Germline V gene data show CDR1 as GTSNPN and CDR2 as SVGIG (reference sequence). Unmatched junction bases numbered 4, after V lost 7 bases and J lost 3 bases. The chain's CDR3 is CAYQTGGYEQYF. In DNA form, the CDR3 reads TGTGCCTACCAGACAGGGGGCTACGAGCAGTACTTC.

The CDR3 DNA reads as TGTGCCTGGAGTGTACAGGGGTTCTATGGCTACACCTTC. This encodes CAWSVQGFYGYTF. The chain employs TRBV30 and TRBJ1-2, with 7 bases that match TRBD1. The ends lost 0 bases at V and 4 bases at J; junction bases unmatched: 2. Germline lookup yields CDR1 GTSNPN and CDR2 SVGIG (reference sequence). The CDR3 consists of 13 residues. The complete variable domain, with remaining parts taken from reference TRBV30 and TRBJ1-2, reads SQTIHQWPATLVQPVGSPLSLECTVEGTSNPNLYWYRQAAGRGLQLLFYSVGIGQISSEVPQNLSASRPQDRQFILSSKKLLLSDSGFYLCAWSVQGFYGYTFGSGTRLTVV.

The chain is built from TRBV9 and TRBJ1-1; weak D call: TRBD1 (6 bases). V was trimmed by 4 bases and J by 8 bases, leaving 12 bases between them. CDR1 is SGDLS, CDR2 YYNGEE, per germline. The CDR3 loop spans 12 amino acids. CDR3 sequence reads: CASSSSGTEAFF. In nucleotides, the CDR3 is TGTGCCAGCAGCTCCTCCGGGACAGAAGCTTTCTTT.

The chain combines TRBV11-2 with TRBJ2-5; D may be TRBD2 (6 bases). The CDR3 has 15 residues. Germline V gene data show CDR1 as SGHAT and CDR2 as FQNNGV. V shed 0 bases and J shed 5 bases, with 13 bases lying between them. CDR3 coding DNA: TGTGCCAGCAGCTTAGAGGCGGGACGAGGTGAGACCCAGTACTTC. It encodes CASSLEAGRGETQYF.

This clone came up a few times. The chain has TRBV10-3 and TRBJ2-3, with D possibly TRBD2 on 7 matching bases. CDR1 and CDR2 (germline): ENHRY, SYGVKD. V was cut by 8 bases and J by 1 base, with 19 bases left in between. This CDR3 spans 16 amino acids. The CDR3 region is CAIAPRGLGGTDTQYF. The CDR3 nucleotides are TGTGCCATCGCCCCGCGGGGGCTCGGGGGCACAGATACGCAGTATTTT.

V usage is TRBV5-6 and J usage is TRBJ2-7; D possibly corresponds to TRBD1 (5 bases). V was pared by 1 base and J by 0 bases, with 17 bases between. Per germline, CDR1 SGHDT and CDR2 YYEEEE. There are 17 residues in the CDR3. As DNA, the CDR3 is TGTGCCAGCAGCTTGTCCACACAGGAATTCGGCTCCTACGAGCAGTACTTC. It specifies CASSLSTQEFGSYEQYF.

The chain combines TRBV5-4 with TRBJ2-5; D ambiguous. Germline CDR1 is SGHNT and CDR2 is YYREEE (reference sequence). The CDR3 spans 12 residues. Between the trimmed V and J ends, which lost 7 bases and 1 base, there was a span of 8 bases. Here the CDR3 reads CASGGSQETQYF. CDR3 nucleotides: TGTGCCAGCGGTGGCAGCCAAGAGACCCAGTACTTC.

This clone showed up just a few times. V usage is TRBV6-4 and J usage is TRBJ2-1; TRBD2 matches 8 bases. Looked up from germline, CDR1 is MRHNA and CDR2 is SNTAGT. Losses at the gene ends were 5 bases for V and 2 bases for J; bases not matched to a gene: 5. This CDR3 region has 15 residues. The CDR3 is CASSTSGDPYNEQFF. Here the CDR3 DNA reads TGTGCCAGCAGTACTAGCGGAGACCCCTACAATGAGCAGTTCTTC.

The chain is built from TRBV6-6 and TRBJ2-3; unclear D gene. The germline V gene has CDR1 MNHNY and CDR2 SVGAGI (reference sequence). This CDR3 contains 15 residues. V was pared by 6 bases and J by 0 bases, with 13 bases between. The CDR3, as DNA: TGTGCCAGCAGCCTTTACCGAGCTAGCACAGATACGCAGTATTTT. This sequence encodes CASSLYRASTDTQYF.

V and J are TRBV19 and TRBJ1-5, with D perhaps matching TRBD1 (5 bases). The CDR3 loop spans 15 amino acids. Germline CDR1 and CDR2: LNHDA and SQIVND (reference sequence). Trimming shortened V by 6 bases and J by 5 bases, and 17 bases separated the two germline ends. In DNA, the CDR3 is TGTGCCAGTAGCGACTCGACAGAACAGTATCAGCCCCAGCATTTT. Its translation: CASSDSTEQYQPQHF.

V and J are TRBV9 and TRBJ2-1; 7 nucleotides match TRBD2. Germline V gene sequence: CDR1 SGDLS, CDR2 YYNGEE. The CDR3 runs 16 residues. V shed 0 bases and J 7 bases; nucleotides not matched to a gene: 10. The DNA of the CDR3 is TGTGCCAGCAGCGTAGAAAAAGCGGGACTGGTGAATGAGCAGTTCTTC. This codes for CASSVEKAGLVNEQFF.

The J gene is TRBJ1-1, the V gene TRBV19, with D possibly matching TRBD1 (5 bases). This CDR3 comprises 14 residues. CDR1 is LNHDA and CDR2 is SQIVND in the germline V gene (reference sequence). Trimming stripped 6 bases from V and 5 bases from J, with 16 bases between. Here the CDR3 reads CASRFPGLGTEAFF. The CDR3, as DNA: TGTGCCAGTAGATTCCCGGGACTTGGTACTGAAGCTTTCTTT.

The V and J genes are TRBV12-5 and TRBJ1-5; no reliable D call. There are 13 residues in the CDR3. The ends were cut back, 4 bases at V and 0 bases at J, with 4 bases in the middle. The V gene's germline CDR1 is LGHNT and CDR2 FRNRAP. CDR3 in amino acids: CASGYYSNQPQHF. The CDR3 nucleotides read TGTGCTAGTGGTTATTATAGCAATCAGCCCCAGCATTTT. The whole variable domain, remainder taken from reference TRBV12-5 and TRBJ1-5, is DARVTQTPRHKVTEMGQEVTMRCQPILGHNTVFWYRQTMMQGLELLAYFRNRAPLDDSGMPKDRFSAEMPDATLATLKIQPSEPRDSAVYFCASGYYSNQPQHFGDGTRLSIL.

The DNA for the CDR3 is TGTGCCAGCAGTTCACCGACTGAGCTCGGCTACGAGCAGTACTTC. Its translation: CASSSPTELGYEQYF. The V gene is TRBV28, the J gene TRBJ2-7; D unclear. The CDR3 has 15 amino acids. Trimming stripped 4 bases from V and 3 bases from J, with 16 bases between. Per the germline V gene, CDR1 is MDHEN and CDR2 is SYDVKM.

This chain joins TRBV5-1 and TRBJ2-7; 9 nucleotides agree with TRBD1. The CDR3 has 15 residues. Germline V CDR1 and CDR2: SGHRS, YFSETQ. J gave up 4 bases and V 4 bases, and 9 bases lay outside the gene matches. In DNA, the CDR3 is TGCGCCAGCAGCCCTCATCCGGGACAGGGTTACGAGCAGTACTTC. Encoded protein: CASSPHPGQGYEQYF.

V is TRBV28 and J is TRBJ2-5; perhaps TRBD2 as D (6 bases). Germline values: CDR1 MDHEN, CDR2 SYDVKM. This CDR3 comprises 11 residues. The V gene lost 3 bases and the J gene lost 8 bases, with 7 bases spanning the gap. The CDR3: CASSLEGTQYF. The DNA for the CDR3 is TGTGCCAGCAGTTTGGAGGGCACCCAGTACTTC. The full variable domain, completed using reference TRBV28 and TRBJ2-5, is DVKVTQSSRYLVKRTGEKVFLECVQDMDHENMFWYRQDPGLGLRLIYFSYDVKMKEKGDIPEGYSVSREKKERFSLILESASTNQTSMYLCASSLEGTQYFGPGTRLLVL.

The chain couples TRBV7-6 to TRBJ2-2; D is perhaps TRBD1 (6 bases). Germline CDR1 SGHVS, CDR2 FNYEAQ. V lost 6 bases to trimming and J lost 4 bases, with 21 bases between them. The CDR3 consists of 17 residues. The CDR3 region is CASRERQATSTTGELFF. The DNA for the CDR3 is TGTGCCAGCAGGGAGAGACAGGCAACCTCTACCACCGGGGAGCTGTTTTTT.